The source of this T cell receptor (beta chain) is a study of beta chain features in type 1 diabetes. Study results and caveats: Researchers report that Type 1 diabetes patients had moderately but significantly shorter TCRB CDR3s across all four CD4+ subsets.

Since all of the isolated RNA was reverse transcribed, expressed TCRB transcripts were what got sequenced. Some clones are missing from TCRdb's copy, which holds only in-frame ones; the method was immunoSEQ multiplex PCR. Of 500,000 to 850,000 clones in the sample, around 15% were seen once. As regards this clone: The antigen is not known.

Trimming shortened V by 0 bases and J by 0 bases, and 13 bases separated the two germline ends. This CDR3 is built from 16 residues. Per the germline V gene, CDR1 is SGDLS and CDR2 is YYNGEE. The chain joins TRBV9 to TRBJ2-7; D unclear. The receptor was isolated from a young man with type 1 diabetes. The sequenced material came from naive CD4+ T cells from blood. CDR3 sequence (DNA): TGTGCCAGCAGCGTAGGGGAAGGCCAAAGCTCCTACGAGCAGTACTTC. It specifies CASSVGEGQSSYEQYF.